Given below is one T cell receptor (beta chain) in context. Its matching antigen is unknown. The data were taken from a study of shared clonotypes between healthy human individuals. Turning to the study itself: The study drew on a couple of women and three men aged 18 to 49 as donors. Study-wide results and caveats: The study found lower generation probabilities in non-shared clonotypes than in those shared by all four donors. Sampling involved blood alone; tissue repertoires likely differ. Sequencing of the sorted subsets was shown by rarefaction to be incomplete despite large depth.

Sequenced by immunoSEQ multiplex PCR; TCRdb stores in-frame clones only, minus some. The sample carries 2.3 million or so clones, approximately 93% recorded once. The germline V gene encodes CDR1 SGHTA and CDR2 FQGTGA. The CDR3 runs to 16 residues. V was cut by 0 bases and J by 0 bases, with 8 bases left in between. The TCR sequence derives from a man aged 18 to 30 in good health. Some clones in this sample may be carry-over from other donors' samples. The chain links TRBV7-3 to TRBJ2-2; tentative D call: TRBD1 (5 bases). Sequenced: naive CD4+ T cells from PBMCs. As for subset: CD45RA+ positively selected. The CDR3 DNA reads as TGTGCCAGCAGCTTAACGGCAGGGCCGAACACCGGGGAGCTGTTTTTT. Protein product: CASSLTAGPNTGELFF.